The 9 T cell receptor beta chains given below trace back to one sample, sequenced in a study of PD-L1 blockade in urothelial cancer. This sample's time point: pretreatment peripheral blood. TCRdb's table, derived via immunoSEQ multiplex PCR, lists solely in-frame clones and lacks some. Altogether roughly 45,000 clones are present, approximately 80% being singletons, with the ten largest covering around 15%. Sample: PBMCs, taken around atezolizumab (anti-PD-L1) treatment. Receptors were obtained from a man aged 55 to 70 with urothelial cancer.

This chain connects TRBV18 to TRBJ2-3; TRBD2 agrees at 7 bases. CDR1 KGHSH and CDR2 LQKENI come from the germline V gene. This CDR3 is 16 amino acids long. Trimming at V came to 6 bases and at J to 3 bases, leaving 12 bases not matched to a gene. This CDR3 reads CASSPRASGLTDTQYF. The CDR3 coding sequence is TGTGCCAGCTCGCCCCGGGCTAGCGGATTGACAGATACGCAGTATTTT.

This clone was found once. CDR3 region: CASSLYSSYNSPLHF. In DNA form, the CDR3 reads TGCGCCAGCAGCTTGTACAGCTCCTATAATTCACCCCTCCACTTT. The gene calls are TRBV5-1 and TRBJ1-6; D call uncertain. In germline, CDR1 is SGHRS, CDR2 YFSETQ. Trimming took off 1 base at V and 0 bases at J, with 5 bases between the two ends. The CDR3 has 15 residues.

The chain combines TRBV5-1 with TRBJ2-5; possible D gene TRBD2, 6 bases. V lost 4 bases and J lost 1, with 14 bases in between. The V gene's germline CDR1 is SGHRS and CDR2 YFSETQ. The CDR3 is 15 amino acids. DNA for the CDR3: TGCGCCAGCAGCCGGACGGGACTCCTCCAAGAGACCCAGTACTTC. Its protein is CASSRTGLLQETQYF.

This clone appeared a single time. The rearrangement links TRBV5-4 to TRBJ2-7, with D maybe TRBD2 (7 bases). Germline CDR1 is SGHNT and CDR2 is YYREEE (reference sequence). CDR3 length equals 16 residues. Trimming stripped 4 bases from V and 6 bases from J, with 23 bases between. The CDR3 reads CASSLGGGGRFGEQYF. CDR3 nucleotide sequence: TGTGCCAGCAGCCTCGGAGGGGGGGGGCGCTTTGGCGAGCAGTACTTC.

This rearrangement joins TRBV5-8 to TRBJ2-2, with a possible D match to TRBD1 (6 bases). The CDR3 covers 13 residues. V was cut by 1 base and J by 6 bases, with 7 bases left in between. In germline, CDR1 is SGHTS, CDR2 YDEGEE. The CDR3 loop is CASSLWGPGELFF. DNA for the CDR3: TGTGCCAGCAGCTTGTGGGGGCCCGGGGAGCTGTTTTTT.

CDR3 nucleotides: TGTGCCAGCAGTGAAGGGACAGGGAATAAGTACGAGCAGTACTTC. Translating it yields CASSEGTGNKYEQYF. This chain connects TRBV2 to TRBJ2-7, with 8 bases matching TRBD1. This CDR3 comprises 15 residues. Germline V lookup: CDR1 SNHLY, CDR2 FYNNEI. Unmatched junction bases numbered 6, after V lost 1 base and J lost 4 bases.

The chain links TRBV5-1 to TRBJ2-5; D remains ambiguous. The CDR3 consists of 12 residues. The ends were cut back, 2 bases at V and 0 bases at J, with 2 bases in the middle. Germline-derived CDR1 and CDR2 are SGHRS and YFSETQ. The CDR3 loop reads CASSFNQETQYF. In nucleotides, the CDR3 is TGCGCCAGCAGCTTCAACCAAGAGACCCAGTACTTC.

This sequence joins TRBV30 and TRBJ1-5; a weak D match, TRBD1 (5 bases). This CDR3 is built from 15 residues. Germline V gene data show CDR1 as GTSNPN and CDR2 as SVGIG (reference sequence). V dropped 1 base and J dropped 2 bases, with 12 bases sitting between them. The CDR3 DNA reads as TGTGCCTGGAGTGGAGCGATAGGGGGCAATCAGCCCCAGCATTTT. Residues: CAWSGAIGGNQPQHF.

This clone was detected once. Here the CDR3 DNA reads TGTGCCAGCTCACTACAGGGGGAAACTGAAGCTTTCTTT. Protein sequence: CASSLQGETEAFF. The chain is built from TRBV18 and TRBJ1-1, with 8 positions matching TRBD1. Germline V CDR1 and CDR2: KGHSH, LQKENI. The J segment lost 5 bases and the V segment lost 4 bases, leaving 3 bases of the junction unmatched. The CDR3 contains 13 residues.